The 27 T cell receptor beta chains listed next were all sequenced from one sample in a study of CXCR3-negative and CXCR3-positive naive CD8 T cells. TRB cDNA libraries were made by UMI-labeled 5' RACE. TCRdb re-called the 5' RACE reads and gives one entry per CDR3 protein, without DNA. This specimen shows about 90,000 distinct CDR3 sequences; the ten leading clones hold about 1%. The specimen sequenced was naive CXCR3- CD8+ T cells from blood. Subset specified: CD45RO-CCR7+CD27+CD95- naive CD8+ T cells lacking CXCR3 (TNR3-). The receptors originated from a human donor in good health. Some clones in this sample may be carry-over from other donors' samples.

The chain joins TRBV13 to TRBJ2-1; TCRdb's D call, TRBD2, is unchecked because there is no DNA. Germline lookup yields CDR1 PRHDT and CDR2 FYEKMQ (reference sequence). The CDR3 contains 16 residues. Here the CDR3 reads CASSLQLAGFYNEQFF.

The CDR3 region is CSTLTGWGNEQFF. V usage is TRBV29-1 and J usage is TRBJ2-1; without DNA, the TCRdb call of TRBD1 cannot be checked. The CDR3 sequence is 13 residues long. Germline values: CDR1 SQVTM, CDR2 ANQGSEA.

The chain recombines TRBV7-2 with TRBJ1-2; TCRdb indicates TRBD1, and absent DNA this call remains unverified. Germline CDR1 SGHTA, CDR2 FQGNSA. The CDR3 length is 13 residues. The chain's CDR3 is CASSLVKGTGYTF. Full variable domain (missing parts from reference TRBV7-2 and TRBJ1-2): GAGVSQSPSNKVTEKGKDVELRCDPISGHTALYWYRQSLGQGLEFLIYFQGNSAPDKSGLPSDRFSAERTGGSVSTLTIQRTQQEDSAVYLCASSLVKGTGYTFGSGTRLTVV.

This chain uses TRBV10-3 with TRBJ2-1. The CDR3 is 15 amino acids. The germline V gene has CDR1 ENHRY and CDR2 SYGVKD. The CDR3 protein is CAISDQSLWVNEQFF.

This chain joins TRBV5-5 and TRBJ1-5. CDR3 length equals 14 residues. The germline gives CDR1 SGHKS, CDR2 YYEKEE (reference sequence). CDR3 protein: CASSLYYSNQPQHF. Full variable domain (outside the CDR3, taken from reference TRBV5-5 and TRBJ1-5): DAGVTQSPTHLIKTRGQQVTLRCSPISGHKSVSWYQQVLGQGPQFIFQYYEKEERGRGNFPDRFSARQFPNYSSELNVNALLLGDSALYLCASSLYYSNQPQHFGDGTRLSIL.

The chain links TRBV29-1 to TRBJ2-1. The CDR3 has 14 residues. The germline V gene encodes CDR1 SQVTM and CDR2 ANQGSEA. The CDR3 loop is CSVHSASSYNEQFF.

The chain combines TRBV7-9 with TRBJ1-1. CDR1 is SEHNR, CDR2 FQNEAQ, per germline (reference sequence). This CDR3 is built from 14 residues. CDR3 protein: CASSLALGGAEAFF. Looking up the rest from reference TRBV7-9 and TRBJ1-1 gives the full variable domain: DTGVSQNPRHKITKRGQNVTFRCDPISEHNRLYWYRQTLGQGPEFLTYFQNEAQLEKSRLLSDRFSAERPKGSFSTLEIQRTEQGDSAMYLCASSLALGGAEAFFGQGTRLTVV.

This rearrangement joins TRBV29-1 to TRBJ2-1. The CDR3 spans 11 residues. Germline V gene lookup returns CDR1 SQVTM and CDR2 ANQGSEA. The CDR3 reads CSVPQPNEQFF.

This sequence joins TRBV7-6 and TRBJ2-1; TCRdb indicates TRBD1, and absent DNA this call remains unverified. The CDR3 is 14 amino acids. The germline gives CDR1 SGHVS, CDR2 FNYEAQ. This CDR3 is CASSGQGAINEQFF.

The CDR3 region is CASSEAPKKSPGANVLTF. This chain joins TRBV2 and TRBJ2-6. The length of the CDR3 is 18 residues. Germline CDR1 and CDR2: SNHLY and FYNNEI.

The chain employs TRBV14 and TRBJ2-7; TCRdb's D call of TRBD1 is untestable without DNA. The germline V gene encodes CDR1 SGHDN and CDR2 FVKESK. This CDR3 is built from 16 residues. The CDR3 spells CASSQDIGTGVYEQYF. Together with reference TRBV14 and TRBJ2-7, the CDR3 gives the full variable domain: EAGVTQFPSHSVIEKGQTVTLRCDPISGHDNLYWYRRVMGKEIKFLLHFVKESKQDESGMPNNRFLAERTGGTYSTLKVQPAELEDSGVYFCASSQDIGTGVYEQYFGPGTRLTVT.

The rearrangement links TRBV25-1 to TRBJ2-7; TCRdb lists TRBD2, though no DNA is available to test this call. This CDR3 is 15 amino acids long. Germline loops: CDR1 MGHDK, CDR2 SYGVNS. CDR3 region: CASSDIRGPRGEQYF.

This chain links TRBV6-5 with TRBJ2-3. The V gene's germline CDR1 is MNHEY and CDR2 SVGAGI. This CDR3 is built from 15 residues. The CDR3 region is CASRLLALSTDTQYF.

This clonotype counts as medium-sized by frequency. The genes are TRBV11-3 and TRBJ2-3; TCRdb picks TRBD1, but there is no DNA to check that call. CDR3 length equals 15 residues. The germline V gene has CDR1 SGHNT and CDR2 YENEEA. The CDR3 spells CASSPRDRVTDTQYF.

This CDR3 is CASSSGTGDTGELFF. V usage is TRBV5-1 and J usage is TRBJ2-2; TCRdb's D call, TRBD1, is unchecked because there is no DNA. This CDR3 is 15 amino acids long. Germline V lookup: CDR1 SGHRS, CDR2 YFSETQ. The complete variable domain, with remaining parts taken from reference TRBV5-1 and TRBJ2-2, reads KAGVTQTPRYLIKTRGQQVTLSCSPISGHRSVSWYQQTPGQGLQFLFEYFSETQRNKGNFPGRFSGRQFSNSRSEMNVSTLELGDSALYLCASSSGTGDTGELFFGEGSRLTVL.

V and J are TRBV12-3 or TRBV12-4 and TRBJ2-1; absent DNA, TCRdb's TRBD2 call cannot be checked. This CDR3 is built from 18 residues. CDR3 region: CASSFWLAGASSYNEQFF.

The V call is TRBV29-1, the J call TRBJ1-2; absent DNA, TCRdb's TRBD1 call cannot be checked. The CDR3 has 17 amino acids. CDR1 SQVTM and CDR2 ANQGSEA come from the germline V gene. CDR3 amino acids: CSSDPGTGEEGGYGYTF.

The J gene is TRBJ2-5, the V gene TRBV9; the TCRdb D gene call, TRBD2, has no DNA to confirm it. The CDR3 is made up of 13 amino acids. Germline V gene lookup returns CDR1 SGDLS and CDR2 YYNGEE. The CDR3 loop reads CASSPSDWKTQYF.

This chain links TRBV28 with TRBJ2-5; TCRdb indicates TRBD2, and absent DNA this call remains unverified. Germline loops: CDR1 MDHEN, CDR2 SYDVKM. The CDR3 covers 15 residues. The CDR3 protein is CASSPGLGVQETQYF.

V and J are TRBV6-2 or TRBV6-3 and TRBJ1-1. This CDR3 contains 16 residues. Germline V gene sequence: CDR1 MNHEY, CDR2 SVGEGT. CDR3 residues: CASCSSGWVTLTEAFF.

The chain employs TRBV7-3 and TRBJ1-2; without DNA, the TCRdb call of TRBD1 cannot be checked. This CDR3 is built from 13 residues. Germline CDR1 and CDR2: SGHTA and FQGTGA. The CDR3 sequence is CASSSTGESGYTF.

V is TRBV2 and J is TRBJ1-1. Germline CDR1 SNHLY, CDR2 FYNNEI. CDR3 length: 13 residues. CDR3 loop: CASSEPPRAEAFF.

This chain links TRBV7-9 with TRBJ2-3. The CDR3 contains 16 residues. Germline V gene lookup returns CDR1 SEHNR and CDR2 FQNEAQ (reference sequence). Here the CDR3 reads CASSLAISGNTDTQYF.

The chain employs TRBV28 and TRBJ2-7. Germline CDR1 and CDR2: MDHEN and SYDVKM. This CDR3 contains 14 residues. The CDR3 sequence is CASSLAGATFEQYF.

The rearrangement joins TRBV11-3 to TRBJ2-7. Germline V lookup: CDR1 SGHNT, CDR2 YENEEA. CDR3 length: 13 residues. CDR3 loop: CASSAGVTYEQYF.

The V and J genes are TRBV15 and TRBJ2-3. CDR1 and CDR2 (germline): LNHNV, YYDKDF (reference sequence). CDR3 size: 13 residues. CDR3 amino acids: CATSRPSWDTQYF. Complete variable domain (other parts from reference TRBV15 and TRBJ2-3): DAMVIQNPRYQVTQFGKPVTLSCSQTLNHNVMYWYQQKSSQAPKLLFHYYDKDFNNEADTPDNFQSRRPNTSFCFLDIRSPGLGDTAMYLCATSRPSWDTQYFGPGTRLTVL.

The chain couples TRBV29-1 to TRBJ2-1; TCRdb designates TRBD1, a call that cannot be tested without DNA. CDR1 is SQVTM and CDR2 is ANQGSEA in the germline V gene. The CDR3 runs to 13 residues. This chain's CDR3 is CSAPGQGRYEQFF.